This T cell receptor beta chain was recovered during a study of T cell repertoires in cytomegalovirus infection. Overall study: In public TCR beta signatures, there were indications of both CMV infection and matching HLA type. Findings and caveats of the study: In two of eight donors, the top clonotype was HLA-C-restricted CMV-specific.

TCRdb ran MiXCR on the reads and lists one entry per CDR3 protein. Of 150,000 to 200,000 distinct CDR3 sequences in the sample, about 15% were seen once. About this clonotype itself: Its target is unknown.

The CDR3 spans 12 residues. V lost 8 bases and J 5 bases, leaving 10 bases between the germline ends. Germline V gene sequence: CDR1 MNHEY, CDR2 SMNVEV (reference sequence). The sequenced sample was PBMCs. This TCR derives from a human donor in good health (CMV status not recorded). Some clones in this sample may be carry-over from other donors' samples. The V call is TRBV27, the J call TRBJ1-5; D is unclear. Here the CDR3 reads CASGSGDQPQHF. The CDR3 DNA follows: TGTGCCAGCGGGAGTGGGGATCAGCCCCAGCATTTT.